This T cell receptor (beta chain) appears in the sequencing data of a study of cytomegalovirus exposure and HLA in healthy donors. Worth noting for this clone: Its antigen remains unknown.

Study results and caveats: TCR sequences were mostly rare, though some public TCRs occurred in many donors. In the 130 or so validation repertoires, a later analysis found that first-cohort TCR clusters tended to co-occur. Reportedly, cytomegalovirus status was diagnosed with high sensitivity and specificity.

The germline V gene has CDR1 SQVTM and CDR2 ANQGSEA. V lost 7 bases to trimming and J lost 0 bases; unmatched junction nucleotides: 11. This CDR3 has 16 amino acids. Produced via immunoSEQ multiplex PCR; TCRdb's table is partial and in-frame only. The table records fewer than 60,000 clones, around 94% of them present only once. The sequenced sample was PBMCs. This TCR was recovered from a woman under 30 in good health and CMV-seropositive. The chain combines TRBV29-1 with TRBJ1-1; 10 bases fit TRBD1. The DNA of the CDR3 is TGCAGCGCTGACTTCCGGGACAGGGGATTGAACACTGAAGCTTTCTTT. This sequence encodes CSADFRDRGLNTEAFF.